This passage covers 26 T cell receptor beta chains from one sample sequenced in a study of T cell responses to AZD1222 COVID-19 vaccine. Profiling relied on immunoSEQ multiplex PCR, and the TCRdb table lists in-frame clones only, not all of them. The data show about 61,000 clones, 81% seen once. This specimen consisted of peripheral blood, obtained 28 days after the second AZD1222 dose. Source of these receptors: an adult who received the AZD1222 COVID-19 vaccine.

V is TRBV6-5 and J is TRBJ2-2, with D perhaps TRBD1 (6 bases). The CDR3 has 16 residues. Trimming cost V 1 base and J 2 bases, with 11 bases left between them. The germline gives CDR1 MNHEY, CDR2 SVGAGI. The CDR3 nucleotides read TGTGCCAGCAGTTACTTCCCCGGGACAAACACCGGGGAGCTGTTTTTT. Translation gives CASSYFPGTNTGELFF.

This clone was seen ten or more times. The V and J genes are TRBV7-2 and TRBJ1-6; 8 positions match TRBD1. This CDR3 has 17 residues. From germline, CDR1 is SGHTA and CDR2 FQGNSA. The V segment lost 1 base and the J segment 3 bases; nucleotides outside the gene matches: 5. CDR3 coding DNA: TGTGCCAGCAGCTTAGGGACAGGGACATTCTATAATTCACCCCTCCACTTT. It codes for CASSLGTGTFYNSPLHF.

This chain links TRBV19 with TRBJ1-2, with 9 bases aligning to TRBD1. The CDR3 covers 11 residues. Germline V CDR1 and CDR2: LNHDA, SQIVND (reference sequence). V lost 10 bases to trimming and J lost 5 bases; unmatched junction nucleotides: 2. The CDR3 bases are TGTGCCACAGACAGGGGGTATGGCTACACCTTC. As protein: CATDRGYGYTF.

Here the CDR3 reads CASSHAGLLYNEQFF. CDR3 sequence (DNA): TGTGCCAGCAGCCACGCAGGGTTACTATACAATGAGCAGTTCTTC. This chain connects TRBV14 to TRBJ2-1; possibly TRBD1 for D (5 bases). Deletions cut 3 bases from V and 4 bases from J, with 13 bases between. The CDR3 loop spans 15 amino acids. The V gene's germline CDR1 is SGHDN and CDR2 FVKESK. The full variable domain, its missing parts supplied by reference TRBV14 and TRBJ2-1, is EAGVTQFPSHSVIEKGQTVTLRCDPISGHDNLYWYRRVMGKEIKFLLHFVKESKQDESGMPNNRFLAERTGGTYSTLKVQPAELEDSGVYFCASSHAGLLYNEQFFGPGTRLTVL.

In its sample, this clone was seen once. The genes are TRBV27 and TRBJ2-1; 11 bases match TRBD2. With V trimmed by 5 bases and J by 7 bases, 7 bases remained unmatched. This CDR3 contains 15 residues. Germline CDR1 is MNHEY and CDR2 is SMNVEV (reference sequence). Here the CDR3 DNA reads TGTGCCAGCAGTAAACTAGCGGGAGTCCCGAATGAGCAGTTCTTC. As protein: CASSKLAGVPNEQFF.

J is TRBJ1-5 and V is TRBV28, with a possible D match to TRBD1 (5 bases). The CDR3 has 13 amino acids. The germline gives CDR1 MDHEN, CDR2 SYDVKM. The V gene lost 6 bases and the J gene lost 4 bases, with 10 bases spanning the gap. The chain's CDR3 is CASRDTENQPQHF. CDR3 nucleotide sequence: TGTGCCAGCAGGGACACGGAGAATCAGCCCCAGCATTTT.

The chain combines TRBV6-2 or TRBV6-3 with TRBJ1-5; D not certain. CDR3 length: 12 amino acids. V was cut by 5 bases and J by 6 bases, with 8 bases left in between. Looked up from germline, CDR1 is MNHEY and CDR2 is SVGEGT. The CDR3 here is CASSPGPQPQHF. Written as DNA, the CDR3 is TGTGCCAGCAGTCCGGGCCCTCAGCCCCAGCATTTT.

The rearrangement links TRBV7-2 to TRBJ2-1; D is unclear. Germline lookup yields CDR1 SGHTA and CDR2 FQGNSA. CDR3 length: 11 residues. V was trimmed by 3 bases and J by 9 bases, leaving 6 bases between them. CDR3 sequence reads: CASSFYVEQFF. The CDR3 coding sequence is TGTGCCAGCAGCTTTTATGTTGAGCAGTTCTTC.

This clone was counted between two and nine times. This same CDR3 is encoded by further DNA sequences in the sample. The chain couples TRBV9 to TRBJ2-1; no reliable D call. V was trimmed by 2 bases and J by 0 bases, leaving 6 bases between them. Germline V gene sequence: CDR1 SGDLS, CDR2 YYNGEE. The CDR3 spans 14 residues. The DNA for the CDR3 is TGTGCCAGCAGCGTCGGAAGCTCCTACAATGAGCAGTTCTTC. Its translation is CASSVGSSYNEQFF.

The V gene is TRBV3-1 (or the pseudogene TRBV3-2), the J gene TRBJ2-4; 12 bases line up with TRBD1. CDR3 size: 17 residues. The J segment lost 5 bases and the V segment lost 4 bases, leaving 9 bases of the junction unmatched. Germline assignment: CDR1 LGHDT and CDR2 YNNKEL (reference sequence). The CDR3, as DNA: TGTGCCAGCAGCCGCGGGACAGGGGGCGCGAGGGAAAACATTCAGTACTTC. This sequence encodes CASSRGTGGARENIQYF.

The rearrangement joins TRBV24-1 to TRBJ2-1, with TRBD2 matching over 14 bases. The CDR3 has 17 residues. The germline V gene encodes CDR1 KGHDR and CDR2 SFDVKD. The V segment lost 0 bases and the J segment 7 bases; nucleotides outside the gene matches: 4. CDR3 residues: CATSDLGTSGSLNEQFF. The CDR3 region has the DNA TGTGCCACCAGTGATTTGGGGACTAGCGGGAGCCTAAATGAGCAGTTCTTC.

The chain joins TRBV4-3 to TRBJ2-7, with D possibly called TRBD1 or TRBD2 (5 bases each). Germline-derived CDR1 and CDR2 are LGHNA and YSLEER. The germline V and J ends were trimmed by 0 bases and 5 bases, with 14 bases remaining between them. This CDR3 is built from 15 residues. CDR3 nucleotides: TGCGCCAGCAGCCAAGAGGGACGGTATTCACACGAGCAGTACTTC. As protein: CASSQEGRYSHEQYF.

This clone was detected only a few times. This rearrangement joins TRBV7-2 to TRBJ2-7; 8 bases agree with TRBD2. The CDR3 is 15 amino acids. CDR1 and CDR2 (germline): SGHTA, FQGNSA. The V segment lost 1 base and the J segment 3 bases; nucleotides outside the gene matches: 5. CDR3 in amino acids: CASSLEWLAGYEQYF. In DNA form, the CDR3 reads TGTGCCAGCAGCTTAGAGTGGCTAGCGGGCTACGAGCAGTACTTC.

The genes are TRBV4-3 and TRBJ2-1; 8 bases align to TRBD2. The CDR3 consists of 17 residues. After removal of 0 bases from V and 0 bases from J, the junction contained 4 bases not matched to a gene. Germline-derived CDR1 and CDR2 are LGHNA and YSLEER. CDR3: CASSQDRAGGSYNEQFF. The CDR3 DNA sequence: TGCGCCAGCAGCCAAGATCGGGCGGGAGGCTCCTACAATGAGCAGTTCTTC.

This sequence joins TRBV7-2 and TRBJ2-1, with 13 positions matching TRBD2. CDR1 and CDR2 (germline): SGHTA, FQGNSA. CDR3 length: 19 residues. The trim removed 5 bases at V and 0 bases at J, leaving 10 bases unmatched. The CDR3 is CASSARLAGGLSSYNEQFF. The CDR3 DNA sequence: TGTGCCAGCAGCGCCCGACTAGCGGGAGGCCTTAGCTCCTACAATGAGCAGTTCTTC. The variable domain in full, completed from reference TRBV7-2 and TRBJ2-1, reads GAGVSQSPSNKVTEKGKDVELRCDPISGHTALYWYRQSLGQGLEFLIYFQGNSAPDKSGLPSDRFSAERTGGSVSTLTIQRTQQEDSAVYLCASSARLAGGLSSYNEQFFGPGTRLTVL.

The chain has TRBV11-3 and TRBJ2-1; 11 bases are a match to TRBD2. This CDR3 comprises 17 residues. V shed 0 bases and J 9 bases; nucleotides not matched to a gene: 10. Germline V CDR1 and CDR2: SGHNT, YENEEA. The CDR3 nucleotides are TGTGCCAGCAGCTTAGATGTGACTAGCGGGATTTTAGGTGAGCAGTTCTTC. It is translated as CASSLDVTSGILGEQFF.

The chain has TRBV19 and TRBJ1-1; D is possibly TRBD1 (6 bases). This CDR3 is 13 amino acids long. Trimming stripped 5 bases from V and 4 bases from J, with 11 bases between. Germline lookup yields CDR1 LNHDA and CDR2 SQIVND (reference sequence). The CDR3, as DNA: TGTGCCAGTAGTCTGGGGGCGTTCACTGAAGCTTTCTTT. Its translation: CASSLGAFTEAFF.

This chain uses TRBV20-1 with TRBJ2-3; 10 bases match TRBD2. The CDR3 is 15 residues long. V lost 3 bases and J lost 1; bases outside the gene matches: 4. Germline V gives CDR1 DFQATT, CDR2 SNEGSKA (reference sequence). CDR3 in amino acids: CSASAGTSGTDTQYF. The DNA of the CDR3 is TGCAGTGCTAGTGCCGGGACTAGCGGCACAGATACGCAGTATTTT.

This CDR3 reads CASSGDGISDSPLHF. In DNA, the CDR3 is TGTGCCAGCAGCGGCGACGGGATCAGTGATTCACCCCTCCACTTT. The genes are TRBV9 and TRBJ1-6; D gene ambiguous. Germline values: CDR1 SGDLS, CDR2 YYNGEE. V shed 3 bases and J shed 8 bases, with 15 bases lying between them. The CDR3 is 15 amino acids.

This chain uses TRBV7-2 with TRBJ2-1; D unclear. This CDR3 has 16 amino acids. CDR1 and CDR2 from the germline V gene are SGHTA and FQGNSA. The V gene lost 5 bases and the J gene lost 5 bases, with 19 bases spanning the gap. The CDR3 bases are TGTGCCAGCAGCACAGAGGTGGGATGGGCCCACAATGAGCAGTTCTTC. Amino acid sequence: CASSTEVGWAHNEQFF.

The rearrangement links TRBV7-3 to TRBJ2-7; 7 bases are a match to TRBD2. The CDR3 has 15 amino acids. Germline CDR1 SGHTA, CDR2 FQGTGA. J was trimmed by 2 bases and V by 5 bases; bases with no gene match: 9. In DNA form, the CDR3 reads TGTGCCAGCAGCAAGGGCGGGAGTACGACCTACGAGCAGTACTTC. It is translated as CASSKGGSTTYEQYF. Using reference TRBV7-3 and TRBJ2-7 for the parts outside the CDR3, the full variable domain is GAGVSQTPSNKVTEKGKYVELRCDPISGHTALYWYRQSLGQGPEFLIYFQGTGAADDSGLPNDRFFAVRPEGSVSTLKIQRTERGDSAVYLCASSKGGSTTYEQYFGPGTRLTVT.

The chain has TRBV9 and TRBJ2-7; possible D gene TRBD1, 6 bases. This CDR3 is 14 amino acids long. Trimming pared 3 bases from V and 2 bases from J, leaving 12 bases between. Germline V lookup: CDR1 SGDLS, CDR2 YYNGEE. The CDR3 DNA reads TGTGCCAGCAGCGCAGACGGACAGCCCTACGAGCAGTACTTC. This gives the protein CASSADGQPYEQYF.

This clone was seen a single time. The chain has TRBV27 and TRBJ2-7; maybe TRBD1 (5 bases). Germline lookup yields CDR1 MNHEY and CDR2 SMNVEV (reference sequence). The V and J ends lost 4 bases and 3 bases respectively, with 13 bases between them. The CDR3 contains 14 residues. The DNA for the CDR3 is TGTGCCAGCAGTTCCGCAACAGGTGTCTACGAGCAGTACTTC. This encodes CASSSATGVYEQYF.

The V and J genes are TRBV6-6 and TRBJ1-3; weak D call: TRBD1 (5 bases). V dropped 6 bases and J dropped 4 bases, with 16 bases sitting between them. The CDR3 length is 15 residues. The germline V gene has CDR1 MNHNY and CDR2 SVGAGI (reference sequence). The CDR3 is CASSLQGVGGNTIYF. The CDR3 DNA reads as TGTGCCAGCAGCCTACAAGGGGTTGGGGGAAACACCATATATTTT.

This chain links TRBV14 with TRBJ2-7, with a tentative D call TRBD1 (5 bases). The germline V gene has CDR1 SGHDN and CDR2 FVKESK. Trimming stripped 2 bases from V and 0 bases from J, with 11 bases between. The CDR3 loop spans 15 amino acids. In DNA, the CDR3 is TGTGCCAGCAGCCAATCACTCAGGGCCTCCTACGAGCAGTACTTC. Protein product: CASSQSLRASYEQYF.

This CDR3 is CASRIRGDTEAFF. CDR3 DNA: TGTGCCAGCAGGATTAGGGGGGACACTGAAGCTTTCTTT. This chain links TRBV28 with TRBJ1-1; TRBD1 might be the D (6 bases). Per the germline V gene, CDR1 is MDHEN and CDR2 is SYDVKM. The CDR3 runs 13 residues. With 6 bases removed from V and 3 bases from J, the gap between germline ends came to 11 bases.